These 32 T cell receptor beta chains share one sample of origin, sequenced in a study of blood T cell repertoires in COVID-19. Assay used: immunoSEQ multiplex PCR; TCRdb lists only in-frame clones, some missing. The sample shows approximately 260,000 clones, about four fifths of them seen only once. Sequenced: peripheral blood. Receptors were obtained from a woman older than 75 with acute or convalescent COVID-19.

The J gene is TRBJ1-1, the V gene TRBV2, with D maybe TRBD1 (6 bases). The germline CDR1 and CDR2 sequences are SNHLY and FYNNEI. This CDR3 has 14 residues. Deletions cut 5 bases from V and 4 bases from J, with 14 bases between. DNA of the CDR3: TGTGCCAGCAGTCCACGGACAGTTAGCACTGAAGCTTTCTTT. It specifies CASSPRTVSTEAFF.

CDR3 sequence: CAWSRQGGTEAFF. The CDR3 region has the DNA TGTGCCTGGAGTCGACAGGGGGGCACTGAAGCTTTCTTT. The chain is built from TRBV30 and TRBJ1-1; the match to TRBD1 covers 9 bases. CDR1 GTSNPN and CDR2 SVGIG come from the germline V gene (reference sequence). The length of the CDR3 is 13 residues. The ends lost 2 bases at V and 4 bases at J; junction bases unmatched: 2.

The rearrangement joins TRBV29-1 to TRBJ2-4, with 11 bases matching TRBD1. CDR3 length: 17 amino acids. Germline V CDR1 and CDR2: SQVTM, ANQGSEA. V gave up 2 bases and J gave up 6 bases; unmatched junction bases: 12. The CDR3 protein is CSVEKPGTGGLGNIQYF. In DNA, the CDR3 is TGCAGCGTTGAAAAGCCCGGGACAGGGGGTTTAGGAAACATTCAGTACTTC.

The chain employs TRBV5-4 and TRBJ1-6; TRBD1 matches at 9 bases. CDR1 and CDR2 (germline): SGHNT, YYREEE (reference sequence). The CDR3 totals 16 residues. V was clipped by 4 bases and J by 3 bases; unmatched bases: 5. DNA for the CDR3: TGTGCCAGCAGCGGCGGACAGGGGAGCTATAATTCACCCCTCCACTTT. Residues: CASSGGQGSYNSPLHF.

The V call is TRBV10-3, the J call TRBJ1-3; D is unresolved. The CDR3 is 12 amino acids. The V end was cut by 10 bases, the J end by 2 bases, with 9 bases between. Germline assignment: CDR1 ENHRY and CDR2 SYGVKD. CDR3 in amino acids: CATGGTGNTIYF. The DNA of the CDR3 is TGTGCCACGGGAGGGACTGGAAACACCATATATTTT.

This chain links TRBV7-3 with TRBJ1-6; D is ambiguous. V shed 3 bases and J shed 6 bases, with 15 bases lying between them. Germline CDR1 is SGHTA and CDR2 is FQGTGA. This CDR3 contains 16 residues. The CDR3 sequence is CASSFLGRERNSPLHF. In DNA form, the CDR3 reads TGTGCCAGCAGCTTCCTAGGGAGGGAACGTAATTCACCCCTCCACTTT.

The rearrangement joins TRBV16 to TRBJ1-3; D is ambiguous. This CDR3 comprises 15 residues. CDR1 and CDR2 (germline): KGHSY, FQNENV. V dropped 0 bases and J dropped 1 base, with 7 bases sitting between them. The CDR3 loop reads CASSQSGQSGNTIYF. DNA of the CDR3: TGTGCCAGCAGCCAATCTGGGCAGTCTGGAAACACCATATATTTT. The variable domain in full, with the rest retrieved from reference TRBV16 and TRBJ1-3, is GEEVAQTPKHLVRGEGQKAKLYCAPIKGHSYVFWYQQVLKNEFKFLISFQNENVFDETGMPKERFSAKCLPNSPCSLEIQATKLEDSAVYFCASSQSGQSGNTIYFGEGSWLTVV.

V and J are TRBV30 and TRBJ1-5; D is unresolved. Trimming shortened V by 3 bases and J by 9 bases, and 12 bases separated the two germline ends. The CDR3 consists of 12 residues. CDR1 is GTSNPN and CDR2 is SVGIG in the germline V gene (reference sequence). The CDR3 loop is CAWSVSEGPQHF. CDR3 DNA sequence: TGTGCCTGGAGCGTTAGTGAGGGGCCCCAGCATTTT.

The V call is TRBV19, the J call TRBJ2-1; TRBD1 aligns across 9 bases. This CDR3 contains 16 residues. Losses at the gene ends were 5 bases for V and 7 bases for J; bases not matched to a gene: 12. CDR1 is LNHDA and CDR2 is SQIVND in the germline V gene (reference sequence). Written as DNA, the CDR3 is TGTGCCAGTAGTTCTCTAGCCGGGACAGGGTTGAATGAGCAGTTCTTC. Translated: CASSSLAGTGLNEQFF.

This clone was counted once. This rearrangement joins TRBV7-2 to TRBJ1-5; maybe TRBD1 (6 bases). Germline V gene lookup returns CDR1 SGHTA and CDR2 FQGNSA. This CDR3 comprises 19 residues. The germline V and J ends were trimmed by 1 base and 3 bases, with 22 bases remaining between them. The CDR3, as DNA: TGTGCCAGCAGCTTAGGGGTGGTGAGGGGGTCGGGCCCCAATCAGCCCCAGCATTTT. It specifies CASSLGVVRGSGPNQPQHF.

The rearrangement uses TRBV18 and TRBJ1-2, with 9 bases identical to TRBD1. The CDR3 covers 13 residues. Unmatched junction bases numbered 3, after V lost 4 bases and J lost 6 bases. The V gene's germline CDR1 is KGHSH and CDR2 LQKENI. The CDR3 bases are TGTGCCAGCTCACTCCGGGACAGGGATGGCTACACCTTC. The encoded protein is CASSLRDRDGYTF.

The chain's CDR3 is CASSPGTAFTQYF. CDR3 DNA sequence: TGTGCCAGCAGCCCCGGGACAGCTTTTACCCAGTACTTC. The V gene is TRBV12-3 or TRBV12-4, the J gene TRBJ2-5, with TRBD1 matching 7 bases. The junction had 9 bases not matched to a gene; V was cut back by 6 bases and J by 8 bases. The length of the CDR3 is 13 residues.

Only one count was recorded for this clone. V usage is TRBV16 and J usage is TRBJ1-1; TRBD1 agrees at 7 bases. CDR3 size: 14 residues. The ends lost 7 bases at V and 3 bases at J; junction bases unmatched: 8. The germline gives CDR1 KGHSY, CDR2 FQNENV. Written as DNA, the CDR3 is TGTGCCAGCACTCAGGGGGGATGGGACACTGAAGCTTTCTTT. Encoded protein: CASTQGGWDTEAFF.

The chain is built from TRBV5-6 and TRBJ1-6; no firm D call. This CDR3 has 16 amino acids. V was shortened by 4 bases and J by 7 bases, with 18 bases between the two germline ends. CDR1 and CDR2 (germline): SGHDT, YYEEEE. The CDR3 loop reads CASSLLGREYNSPLHF. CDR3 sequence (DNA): TGTGCCAGCAGCCTACTAGGCCGAGAGTACAATTCACCCCTCCACTTT. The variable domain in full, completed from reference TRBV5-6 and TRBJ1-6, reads DAGVTQSPTHLIKTRGQQVTLRCSPKSGHDTVSWYQQALGQGPQFIFQYYEEEERQRGNFPDRFSGHQFPNYSSELNVNALLLGDSALYLCASSLLGREYNSPLHFGNGTRLTVT.

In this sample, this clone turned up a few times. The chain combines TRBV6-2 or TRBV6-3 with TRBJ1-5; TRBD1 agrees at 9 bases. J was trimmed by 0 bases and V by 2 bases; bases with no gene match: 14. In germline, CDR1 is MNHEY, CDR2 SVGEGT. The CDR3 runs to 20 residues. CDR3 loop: CASSYPTDRGGPYSNQPQHF. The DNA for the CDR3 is TGTGCCAGCAGTTACCCGACCGACAGGGGGGGCCCTTATAGCAATCAGCCCCAGCATTTT.

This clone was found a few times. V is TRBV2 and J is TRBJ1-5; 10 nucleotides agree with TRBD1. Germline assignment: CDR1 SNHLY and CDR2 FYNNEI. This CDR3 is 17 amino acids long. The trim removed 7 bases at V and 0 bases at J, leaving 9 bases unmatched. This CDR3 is CASNGQGVSASNQPQHF. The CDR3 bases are TGTGCCAGCAATGGACAGGGGGTGTCGGCTAGCAATCAGCCCCAGCATTTT.

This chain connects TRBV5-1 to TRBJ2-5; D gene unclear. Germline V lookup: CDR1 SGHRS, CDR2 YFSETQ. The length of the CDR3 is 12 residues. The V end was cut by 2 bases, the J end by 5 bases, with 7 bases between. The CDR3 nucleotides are TGCGCCAGCAGCTTACTCTCTGAGACCCAGTACTTC. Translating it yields CASSLLSETQYF.

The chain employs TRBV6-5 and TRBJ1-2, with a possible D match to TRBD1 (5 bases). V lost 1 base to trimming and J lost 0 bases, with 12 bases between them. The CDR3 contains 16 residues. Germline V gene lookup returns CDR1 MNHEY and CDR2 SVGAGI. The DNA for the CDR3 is TGTGCCAGCAGTTACTATAACAGGAGTCCTAACTATGGCTACACCTTC. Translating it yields CASSYYNRSPNYGYTF.

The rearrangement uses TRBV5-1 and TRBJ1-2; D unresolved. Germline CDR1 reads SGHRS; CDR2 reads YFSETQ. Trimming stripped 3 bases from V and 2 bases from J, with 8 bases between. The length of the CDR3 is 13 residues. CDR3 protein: CASSSDGNYGYTF. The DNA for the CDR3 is TGCGCCAGCAGCTCCGACGGGAACTATGGCTACACCTTC.

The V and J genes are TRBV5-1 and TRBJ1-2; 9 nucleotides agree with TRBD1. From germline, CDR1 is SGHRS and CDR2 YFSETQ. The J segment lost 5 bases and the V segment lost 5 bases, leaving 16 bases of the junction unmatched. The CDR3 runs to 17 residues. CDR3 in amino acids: CASSYDLPGTGPYGYTF. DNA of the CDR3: TGCGCCAGCAGTTATGATTTACCCGGGACAGGGCCATATGGCTACACCTTC.

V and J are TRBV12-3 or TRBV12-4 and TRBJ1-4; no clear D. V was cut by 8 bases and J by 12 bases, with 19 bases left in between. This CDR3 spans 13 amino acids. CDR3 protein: CASGEFPLPQLFF. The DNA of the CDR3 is TGTGCCAGCGGGGAGTTCCCCCTCCCACAACTGTTTTTT.

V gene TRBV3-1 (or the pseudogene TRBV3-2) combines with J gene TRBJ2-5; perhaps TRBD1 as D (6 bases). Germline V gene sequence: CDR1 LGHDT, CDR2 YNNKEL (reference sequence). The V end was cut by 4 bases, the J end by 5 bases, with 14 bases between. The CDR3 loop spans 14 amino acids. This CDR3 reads CASSPVSGDETQYF. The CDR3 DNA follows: TGTGCCAGCAGCCCCGTTTCAGGGGACGAGACCCAGTACTTC.

This chain's CDR3 is CASSQDLQGANYGYTF. CDR3 DNA sequence: TGTGCCAGCAGCCAAGATCTGCAGGGGGCTAACTATGGCTACACCTTC. The chain couples TRBV3-1 (or the pseudogene TRBV3-2) to TRBJ1-2; 7 nucleotides align to TRBD1. CDR3 length equals 16 residues. CDR1 LGHDT and CDR2 YNNKEL come from the germline V gene (reference sequence). The ends lost 0 bases at V and 0 bases at J; junction bases unmatched: 4.

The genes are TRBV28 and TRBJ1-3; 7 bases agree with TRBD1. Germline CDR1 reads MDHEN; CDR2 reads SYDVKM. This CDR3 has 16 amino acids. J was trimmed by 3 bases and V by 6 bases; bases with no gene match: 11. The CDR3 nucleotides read TGTGCCAGCAGGGGCCCAGGGGGGCTCGGTGGAAACACCATATATTTT. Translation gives CASRGPGGLGGNTIYF. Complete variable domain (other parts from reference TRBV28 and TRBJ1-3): DVKVTQSSRYLVKRTGEKVFLECVQDMDHENMFWYRQDPGLGLRLIYFSYDVKMKEKGDIPEGYSVSREKKERFSLILESASTNQTSMYLCASRGPGGLGGNTIYFGEGSWLTVV.

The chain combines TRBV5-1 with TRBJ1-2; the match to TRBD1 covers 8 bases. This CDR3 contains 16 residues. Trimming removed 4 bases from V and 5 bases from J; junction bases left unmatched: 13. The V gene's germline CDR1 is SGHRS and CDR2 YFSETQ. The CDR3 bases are TGCGCCAGCAGCCTCGGACAGGGAAATCTAGAATATGGCTACACCTTC. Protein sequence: CASSLGQGNLEYGYTF.

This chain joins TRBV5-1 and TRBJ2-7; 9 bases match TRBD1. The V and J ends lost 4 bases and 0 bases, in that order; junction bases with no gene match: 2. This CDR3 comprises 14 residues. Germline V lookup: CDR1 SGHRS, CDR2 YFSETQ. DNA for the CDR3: TGCGCCAGCAGCCCGACAGGGGGCTCCTACGAGCAGTACTTC. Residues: CASSPTGGSYEQYF.

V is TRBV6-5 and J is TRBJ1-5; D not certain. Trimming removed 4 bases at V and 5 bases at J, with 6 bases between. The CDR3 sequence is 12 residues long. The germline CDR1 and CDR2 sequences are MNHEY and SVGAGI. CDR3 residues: CASSWQDQPQHF. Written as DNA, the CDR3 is TGTGCCAGCAGTTGGCAGGATCAGCCCCAGCATTTT.

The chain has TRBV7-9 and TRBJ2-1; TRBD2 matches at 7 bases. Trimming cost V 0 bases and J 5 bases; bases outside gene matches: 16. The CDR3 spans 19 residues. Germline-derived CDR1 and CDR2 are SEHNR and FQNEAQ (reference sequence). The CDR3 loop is CASSLALSVGLGPHNEQFF. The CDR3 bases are TGTGCCAGCAGCTTAGCATTGTCCGTCGGACTAGGTCCCCACAATGAGCAGTTCTTC.

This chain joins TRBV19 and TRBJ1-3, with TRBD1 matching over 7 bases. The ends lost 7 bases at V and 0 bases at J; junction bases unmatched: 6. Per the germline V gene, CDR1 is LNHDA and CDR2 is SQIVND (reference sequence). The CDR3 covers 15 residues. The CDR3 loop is CASTQGDSSGNTIYF. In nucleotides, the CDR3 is TGTGCCAGTACCCAAGGGGACAGCTCTGGAAACACCATATATTTT.

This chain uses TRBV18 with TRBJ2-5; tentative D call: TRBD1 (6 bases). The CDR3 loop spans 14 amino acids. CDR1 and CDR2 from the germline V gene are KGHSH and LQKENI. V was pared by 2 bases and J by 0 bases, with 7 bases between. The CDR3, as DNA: TGTGCCAGCTCACCAGGGGACAACCAAGAGACCCAGTACTTC. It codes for CASSPGDNQETQYF.

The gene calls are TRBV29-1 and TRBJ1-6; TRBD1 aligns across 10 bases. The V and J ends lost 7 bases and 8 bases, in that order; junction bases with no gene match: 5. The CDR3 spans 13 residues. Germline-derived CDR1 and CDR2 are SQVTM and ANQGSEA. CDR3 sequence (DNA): TGCAGCGCCAGACAGGGGGCGGATTCACCCCTCCACTTT. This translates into CSARQGADSPLHF. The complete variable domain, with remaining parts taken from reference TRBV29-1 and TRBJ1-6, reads SAVISQKPSRDICQRGTSLTIQCQVDSQVTMMFWYRQQPGQSLTLIATANQGSEATYESGFVIDKFPISRPNLTFSTLTVSNMSPEDSSIYLCSARQGADSPLHFGNGTRLTVT.

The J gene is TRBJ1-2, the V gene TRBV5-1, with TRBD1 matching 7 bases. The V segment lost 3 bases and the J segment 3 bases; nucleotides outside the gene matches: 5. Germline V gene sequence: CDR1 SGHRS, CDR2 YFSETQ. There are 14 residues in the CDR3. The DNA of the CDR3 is TGCGCCAGCAGCTCCGACAGGGTCGACTATGGCTACACCTTC. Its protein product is CASSSDRVDYGYTF.